This TCR beta chain was identified during a study of CD8 T cells in Susac syndrome. General observations from the study: Clonal expansion of CD8+ cells in Susac peaked in TEMRA cells (and in active patients).

The V gene's germline CDR1 is SNHLY and CDR2 FYNNEI. The CDR3 extends over 16 amino acids. Trimming took off 6 bases at V and 7 bases at J, with 24 bases between the two ends. Worth noting for this clonotype: What it recognizes is unknown.

The Susac syndrome patients fit the recently defined diagnostic criteria for definite or probable disease. Random-hexamer reverse transcription was applied to about 0.45 to 1 ug RNA. MiXCR was run by TCRdb on the immunoSEQ multiplex PCR reads, yielding one entry per CDR3 protein. This table holds under 85,000 distinct CDR3 sequences, approximately 93% found once. Source material: CD8+ T cells from PBMCs. The chain employs TRBV2 and TRBJ1-2; D unresolved. The sequence derives from a human donor with Susac syndrome. The CDR3 DNA is TGTGCCAGCAGCGACGGAGGCTACCACTTGGGTCGTGGCTACACCTTC. Translation gives CASSDGGYHLGRGYTF.